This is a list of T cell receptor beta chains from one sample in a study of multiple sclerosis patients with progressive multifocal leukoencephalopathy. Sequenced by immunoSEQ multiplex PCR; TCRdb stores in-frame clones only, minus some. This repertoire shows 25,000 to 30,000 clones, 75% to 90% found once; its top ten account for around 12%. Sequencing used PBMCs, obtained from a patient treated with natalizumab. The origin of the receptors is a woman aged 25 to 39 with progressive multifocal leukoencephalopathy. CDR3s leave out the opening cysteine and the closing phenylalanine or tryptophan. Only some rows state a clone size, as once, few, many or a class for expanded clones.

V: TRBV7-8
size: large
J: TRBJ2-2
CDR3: ASSPLLGGELF

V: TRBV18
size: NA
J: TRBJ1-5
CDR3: ASSPQEFQPQH

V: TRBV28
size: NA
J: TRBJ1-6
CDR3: ASSPRGQDLDSPLH

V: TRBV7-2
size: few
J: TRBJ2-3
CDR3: ASSSSITDTQY

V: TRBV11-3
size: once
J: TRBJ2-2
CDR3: ASSFWRENTGELF

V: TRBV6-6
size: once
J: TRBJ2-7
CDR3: ASSASSRAVEQY

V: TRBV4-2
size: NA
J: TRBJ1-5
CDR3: ASSQGNRASNQPQH

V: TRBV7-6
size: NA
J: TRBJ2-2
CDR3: ASKGDTGELF

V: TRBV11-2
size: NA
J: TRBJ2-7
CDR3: ASSSQVEQY

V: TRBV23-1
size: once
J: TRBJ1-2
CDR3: ASSQSPGRANYGYT

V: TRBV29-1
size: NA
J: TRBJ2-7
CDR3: SVDRGREQY

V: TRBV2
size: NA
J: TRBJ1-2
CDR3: ASTRGGEGYT

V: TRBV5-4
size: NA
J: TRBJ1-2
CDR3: ASSLTDRYHGYT

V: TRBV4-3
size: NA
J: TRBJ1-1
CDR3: ASSRDRSMNTEAF

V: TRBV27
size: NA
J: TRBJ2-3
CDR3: ASRDSGTDTQY

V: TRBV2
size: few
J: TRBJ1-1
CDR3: ASSEETGGVGTEAF

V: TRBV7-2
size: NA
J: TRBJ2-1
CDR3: ASSLGVSRVDEQF

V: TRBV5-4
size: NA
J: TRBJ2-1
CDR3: ASSFRGADNEQF

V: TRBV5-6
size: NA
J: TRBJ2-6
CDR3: ASRLEGFLREGANVLT

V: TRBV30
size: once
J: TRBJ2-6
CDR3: AWSGYGANVLT

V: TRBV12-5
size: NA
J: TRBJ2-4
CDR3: ASGLTGQRNIQY

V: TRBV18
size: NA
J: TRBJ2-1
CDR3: ASSPASNEQF

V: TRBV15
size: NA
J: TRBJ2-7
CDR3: ATSRSAYEQY

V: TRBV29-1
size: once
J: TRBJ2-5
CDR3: SESDRGGETQY

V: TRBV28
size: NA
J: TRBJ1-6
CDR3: ASSVPGDVDSPLH

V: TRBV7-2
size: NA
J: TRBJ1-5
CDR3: ASSLGPTGLNQPQH

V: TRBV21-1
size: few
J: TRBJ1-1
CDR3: ASSTNYTEAF

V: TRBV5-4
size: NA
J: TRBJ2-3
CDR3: ASSSTGSDTQY

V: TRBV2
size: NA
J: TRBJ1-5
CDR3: ASRASFPTQPQH

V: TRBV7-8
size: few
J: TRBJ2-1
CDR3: ASSLQGNGYDEQF

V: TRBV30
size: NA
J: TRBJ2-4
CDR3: AWARDSTLAKNIQY

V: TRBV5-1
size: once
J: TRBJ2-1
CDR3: ASSLRDLAYNEQF

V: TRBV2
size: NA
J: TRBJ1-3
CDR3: ASSDIRGQRSGNTIY

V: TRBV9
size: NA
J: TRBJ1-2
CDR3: ASSVDTGRNYGYT

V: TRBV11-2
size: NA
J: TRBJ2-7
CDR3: ASSLSRPEEQY

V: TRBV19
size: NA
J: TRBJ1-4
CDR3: ASSIIAAGEKLF

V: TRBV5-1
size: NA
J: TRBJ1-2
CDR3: ASSPDREAYT

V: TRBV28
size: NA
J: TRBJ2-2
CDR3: ASSLHPNTGELF

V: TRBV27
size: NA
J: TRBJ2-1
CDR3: ATRRGYNEQF

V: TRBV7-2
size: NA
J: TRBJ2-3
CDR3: ASSRSTDTQY

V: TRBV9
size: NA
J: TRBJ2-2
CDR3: ASSVGGTGLGELF

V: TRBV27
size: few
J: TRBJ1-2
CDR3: ASSLTGGYGYT

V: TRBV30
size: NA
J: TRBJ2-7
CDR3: AWSIAAGVYEQY